This T cell receptor beta chain was documented in a study of cytomegalovirus exposure and HLA in healthy donors. For the study at large: From HLA-typed donors, an early data release held around 80 million unique TCRs. Points from the study as a whole: Researchers catalogued over 150 TCR beta chains as cytomegalovirus-associated. Common viral pathogens seemed, in a later analysis, to connect with several of the most significant clusters. Sequencing had likely introduced a cluster of highly shared sequence variants as an artifact.

The germline V gene has CDR1 SEHNR and CDR2 FQNEAQ (reference sequence). The CDR3 totals 16 residues. This PCR relied on a set of 60 Vbeta primers and 13 Jbeta primers. Profiled with immunoSEQ multiplex PCR; TCRdb holds only in-frame clones, not every one. The data show about 73,000 clones, roughly two thirds seen once. Of note for this clone: Antigen: not known. A junction boundary mismatches the germline segment, possibly from a read error.

The receptor was isolated from a woman between 45 and 65 years old in good health and CMV-seropositive. Sequenced sample: PBMCs. The chain employs TRBV7-9 and TRBJ2-5, with D possibly TRBD1 on 6 matching bases. This chain's CDR3 is CSSSFRQAGDQETQYF. For the CDR3, the DNA is TGTTCCAGCAGCTTTCGCCAGGCAGGGGATCAAGAGACCCAGTACTTC.